This T cell receptor beta chain derives from a study of memory CD4+ T cells and cytomegalovirus serostatus. On this clone: Its antigen is unknown.

Regarding the study as a whole: Median bootstrapped AUC for CMV status was about 0.94 originally, less than 0.92 US-trained. About 40% of the roughly 150 known CMV-associated TCRbeta sequences appeared in CD4+ memory.

In germline, CDR1 is MGHDK, CDR2 SYGVNS. CDR3 length: 14 amino acids. Trimming took off 8 bases at V and 3 bases at J, with 15 bases between the two ends. The sort gate was single viable CD3+CD4+CD8-CD45RO+ cells for memory CD4+ T cells. Authors' methods: After removing out-of-frame reads, 2 million to 2.5 million distinct TCRbeta sequences remained. The table came from immunoSEQ multiplex PCR; TCRdb's copy has only in-frame clones and leaves some out. D and trimming were read from the DNA, whereas the V and J calls and clone size are those reported in that table. Of over 40,000 clones listed, around 72% are singletons.

Material: memory CD4+ T cells from blood. This rearrangement joins TRBV25-1 to TRBJ2-3; D is possibly TRBD1 (5 bases). The clonotype comes from an adult in good health and CMV-seronegative. The chain's CDR3 is CASGPDQGTDTQYF. The CDR3 DNA reads TGTGCCAGCGGCCCTGACCAGGGTACAGATACGCAGTATTTT.